Listed below are T cell receptor beta chains from one sample, sequenced in a study of cytomegalovirus exposure and HLA in healthy donors. Clones were sequenced by immunoSEQ multiplex PCR, and TCRdb holds only the in-frame ones, with some missing. The table shows 270,000 or so clones, with around 90% occurring only once. The source material was PBMCs. These TCRs come from a girl aged 2-10 years in good health and CMV-seronegative. The CDR3 runs from the conserved cysteine through the conserved F or W. D genes are given only for firm matches. A clone size is listed for some rows: how often the clone was seen (once, few, many), or a class if it is expanded.

CASSLVSPLSSYNEQFF | TGTGCCAGCAGCTTAGTATCCCCCCTGAGCTCCTACAATGAGCAGTTCTTC | TRBJ2-1 | once | TRBV7-9 | NA
CASRVQRGNTGELFF | TGTGCCAGCAGGGTCCAGCGGGGGAACACCGGGGAGCTGTTTTTT | TRBJ2-2 | NA | TRBV2 | TRBD2
CASSSGLAQETQYF | TGCGCCAGCAGCTCTGGACTAGCCCAAGAGACCCAGTACTTC | TRBJ2-5 | NA | TRBV5-1 | TRBD2
CASSLGAGGGSNQPQHF | TGTGCCAGCAGCTTAGGTGCAGGGGGTGGGAGCAATCAGCCCCAGCATTTT | TRBJ1-5 | NA | TRBV11-2 | TRBD1
CASSQELGGGSSYEQYF | TGTGCCAGCAGCCAAGAATTGGGCGGGGGGAGCTCCTACGAGCAGTACTTC | TRBJ2-7 | NA | TRBV4-2 | TRBD2
CASSQDAASAYNEQFF | TGTGCCAGCAGCCAAGATGCGGCTAGCGCCTACAATGAGCAGTTCTTC | TRBJ2-1 | NA | TRBV4-2 | NA
CASSYDSNYGYTF | TGTGCCAGCAGCTACGACAGTAACTATGGCTACACCTTC | TRBJ1-2 | NA | TRBV2 | NA
CASSDSLAGPDTQYF | TGTGCCAGCAGTGACTCACTAGCGGGCCCAGATACGCAGTATTTT | TRBJ2-3 | NA | TRBV6-4 | TRBD2
CASPGGDRVNTEAFF | TGTGCCAGCCCAGGGGGGGACAGGGTGAACACTGAAGCTTTCTTT | TRBJ1-1 | once | TRBV2 | TRBD1
CASSQWTGVGEKLFF | TGTGCCAGCAGCCAATGGACAGGGGTGGGTGAAAAACTGTTTTTT | TRBJ1-4 | NA | TRBV5-6 | TRBD1
CSVGEALNTGELFF | TGCAGCGTTGGTGAAGCCTTGAACACCGGGGAGCTGTTTTTT | TRBJ2-2 | NA | TRBV29-1 | NA
CASSVVAGGLGGELFF | TGTGCCAGCAGCGTGGTAGCGGGGGGGCTAGGCGGGGAGCTGTTTTTT | TRBJ2-2 | NA | TRBV9 | TRBD2
CASSSQLAAGGPYF | TGTGCCAGCAGTTCACAATTGGCTGCGGGGGGCCCGTACTTC | TRBJ2-7 | NA | TRBV28 | TRBD2
CASSSGTPFNSGELFF | TGTGCCAGTAGTAGTGGGACACCCTTTAATAGCGGGGAGCTGTTTTTT | TRBJ2-2 | NA | TRBV19 | NA
CASGRGVSGNTIYF | TGTGCCAGCGGCCGGGGTGTCTCTGGAAACACCATATATTTT | TRBJ1-3 | NA | TRBV2 | NA
CASRSGTRDSPLHF | TGTGCCAGCAGGTCCGGGACAAGAGATTCACCCCTCCACTTT | TRBJ1-6 | NA | TRBV5-6 | NA
CASTPPDRYTEAFF | TGTGCCAGCACCCCGCCAGACAGGTACACTGAAGCTTTCTTT | TRBJ1-1 | NA | TRBV28 | NA
CASSQSGTGAYNEQFF | TGTGCCAGCAGCCAGTCCGGGACAGGGGCCTACAATGAGCAGTTCTTC | TRBJ2-1 | NA | TRBV4-2 | TRBD1
CASSLTSGIFNEQFF | TGTGCCAGCAGTCTCACTAGCGGGATATTCAATGAGCAGTTCTTC | TRBJ2-1 | NA | TRBV7-9 | TRBD2
CASGRLSTDTQYF | TGTGCCAGTGGCCGCCTTTCCACAGATACGCAGTATTTT | TRBJ2-3 | NA | TRBV19 | NA
CVSSFQRDTQYF | TGTGTCAGCAGCTTTCAGCGAGATACGCAGTATTTT | TRBJ2-3 | NA | TRBV7-8 | NA
CASSDRGIYQPQHF | TGTGCCAGCAGCGACAGGGGGATCTATCAGCCCCAGCATTTT | TRBJ1-5 | NA | TRBV6-5 | TRBD1
CASSRAGANTGELFF | TGTGCCAGTAGTAGAGCAGGGGCAAACACCGGGGAGCTGTTTTTT | TRBJ2-2 | NA | TRBV19 | NA
CASSFGQGPTYGYTF | TGTGCCAGCAGCTTTGGGCAGGGGCCGACCTATGGCTACACCTTC | TRBJ1-2 | NA | TRBV5-5 | NA
CASSLGNPGQETQYF | TGTGCCAGCAGCTTAGGAAATCCGGGCCAAGAGACCCAGTACTTC | TRBJ2-5 | NA | TRBV11-3 | NA
CASSWEGRGNEQYF | TGTGCCAGCAGTTGGGAGGGCCGCGGCAACGAGCAGTACTTC | TRBJ2-7 | NA | TRBV27 | TRBD2
CASSGPGQGGKTQYF | TGTGCCAGCAGCGGCCCGGGACAGGGGGGAAAGACCCAGTACTTC | TRBJ2-5 | NA | TRBV5-4 | TRBD1
CASRRDRDNQPQHF | TGTGCCAGCAGGCGGGACAGGGACAATCAGCCCCAGCATTTT | TRBJ1-5 | NA | TRBV6-5 | TRBD1
CASSPLTGGRNYEQYF | TGTGCCAGCTCACCCTTGACAGGGGGCAGGAACTACGAGCAGTACTTC | TRBJ2-7 | NA | TRBV18 | TRBD1
CASSTTGGRNYGYTF | TGTGCCAGCAGTACCACAGGGGGCAGGAACTATGGCTACACCTTC | TRBJ1-2 | NA | TRBV2 | TRBD1
CASSDPPFRGNYGYTF | TGTGCCAGCAGCGATCCGCCCTTCAGGGGAAACTATGGCTACACCTTC | TRBJ1-2 | NA | TRBV7-2 | NA